Shown below are 27 T cell receptor beta chains from a single sample sequenced in a study of shared clonotypes between healthy human individuals. Using immunoSEQ multiplex PCR, the repertoire was profiled, and TCRdb retains in-frame clones only, with some absent. The table shows about 2,200,000 clones, with approximately 94% occurring only once. The naive CD8 fraction comprised CD45RO-negative cells positively selected for CCR7 and excluded terminally differentiated effector memory CD45RA+ cells. Sequencing was carried out using naive CD8+ T cells from PBMCs. The source is a man younger than 30 in good health. Some clones in this sample may be carry-over from other donors' samples.

This sequence joins TRBV27 and TRBJ1-1; 8 nucleotides agree with TRBD1. CDR1 and CDR2 from the germline V gene are MNHEY and SMNVEV (reference sequence). CDR3 size: 14 residues. The V segment lost 8 bases and the J segment 3 bases; nucleotides outside the gene matches: 8. This CDR3 is CASRTDRGDTEAFF. CDR3 DNA sequence: TGTGCCAGCCGGACTGACAGGGGAGACACTGAAGCTTTCTTT.

The chain couples TRBV11-2 to TRBJ2-7, with 7 bases lining up with TRBD1. V lost 5 bases, J lost 9 bases, and 19 bases stayed unmatched. The CDR3 spans 16 residues. The germline CDR1 and CDR2 sequences are SGHAT and FQNNGV. CDR3 residues: CASSRTSGQSEDWQYF. The CDR3 bases are TGTGCCAGCAGCCGAACCTCGGGACAGTCTGAGGATTGGCAGTACTTC.

The chain employs TRBV30 and TRBJ1-3, with TRBD1 as a possible D gene (5 bases). From germline, CDR1 is GTSNPN and CDR2 SVGIG (reference sequence). This CDR3 has 14 amino acids. V was pared by 3 bases and J by 6 bases, with 15 bases between. CDR3 sequence: CAWSLEAGENTIYF. DNA for the CDR3: TGTGCCTGGAGCCTCGAGGCGGGGGAAAACACCATATATTTT. The full variable domain, with the rest looked up from reference TRBV30 and TRBJ1-3, is SQTIHQWPATLVQPVGSPLSLECTVEGTSNPNLYWYRQAAGRGLQLLFYSVGIGQISSEVPQNLSASRPQDRQFILSSKKLLLSDSGFYLCAWSLEAGENTIYFGEGSWLTVV.

The chain recombines TRBV7-2 with TRBJ2-7; 7 nucleotides align to TRBD2. This CDR3 spans 18 amino acids. Trimming removed 5 bases from V and 3 bases from J; junction bases left unmatched: 19. CDR1 and CDR2 from the germline V gene are SGHTA and FQGNSA. The CDR3 DNA reads TGTGCCAGCAGCCAGTGGGTAGCGGGCACGAAAAACCACTACGAGCAGTACTTC. It translates to CASSQWVAGTKNHYEQYF.

This clone was recorded only once. The genes are TRBV6-5 and TRBJ2-2; D gene ambiguous. This CDR3 region has 16 residues. Germline lookup yields CDR1 MNHEY and CDR2 SVGAGI. V shed 2 bases and J shed 6 bases, with 16 bases lying between them. The CDR3 DNA sequence: TGTGCCAGCAGTTACCGCCAACCAAGTTGGGCCGGGGAGCTGTTTTTT. Amino acid sequence: CASSYRQPSWAGELFF.

The chain combines TRBV10-2 with TRBJ1-4; tentative D call: TRBD1 (5 bases). This CDR3 spans 14 amino acids. The germline V gene has CDR1 WSHSY and CDR2 SAAADI. The ends were cut back, 5 bases at V and 6 bases at J, with 13 bases in the middle. CDR3: CASSRSGIYEKLFF. The CDR3 DNA follows: TGCGCCAGCAGTAGGTCAGGGATCTATGAAAAACTGTTTTTT.

The chain has TRBV7-6 and TRBJ1-2; D ambiguous. In germline, CDR1 is SGHVS, CDR2 FNYEAQ. The CDR3 contains 15 residues. The ends were cut back, 1 base at V and 3 bases at J, with 12 bases in the middle. The CDR3 region has the DNA TGTGCCAGCAGCTTAGGAGTAGGGCAGGACTATGGCTACACCTTC. This gives the protein CASSLGVGQDYGYTF.

DNA for the CDR3: TGTGCCAGCAAGACTAGCGGGAGGAGGACAGATACGCAGTATTTT. Protein: CASKTSGRRTDTQYF. J is TRBJ2-3 and V is TRBV2; 13 positions agree with TRBD2. The CDR3 loop spans 15 amino acids. Germline V CDR1 and CDR2: SNHLY, FYNNEI. Germline trimming cut 7 bases from V and 3 bases from J; bases unmatched to any gene: 4.

The chain is built from TRBV27 and TRBJ2-7; the D gene is possibly TRBD1 (5 bases). The CDR3 totals 14 residues. From germline, CDR1 is MNHEY and CDR2 SMNVEV (reference sequence). V shed 3 bases and J shed 2 bases, with 11 bases lying between them. CDR3 loop: CASSFQGATYEQYF. As DNA, the CDR3 is TGTGCCAGCAGTTTTCAGGGCGCAACCTACGAGCAGTACTTC.

The chain couples TRBV4-2 to TRBJ2-1; 7 nucleotides agree with TRBD2. There are 17 residues in the CDR3. From germline, CDR1 is LGHNA and CDR2 YNFKEQ. The junction had 9 bases not matched to a gene; V was cut back by 0 bases and J by 4 bases. CDR3 region: CASSQDRASGYYNEQFF. The CDR3 DNA sequence: TGTGCCAGCAGCCAAGATAGGGCTAGCGGCTATTACAATGAGCAGTTCTTC.

The V gene is TRBV9, the J gene TRBJ1-2; perhaps TRBD1 as D (6 bases). The germline V gene has CDR1 SGDLS and CDR2 YYNGEE. With 4 bases removed from V and 6 bases from J, the gap between germline ends came to 13 bases. This CDR3 has 13 residues. The CDR3 region is CASSPPRTDGYTF. The CDR3 bases are TGTGCCAGCAGCCCCCCCAGGACAGATGGCTACACCTTC.

The rearrangement links TRBV7-3 to TRBJ2-1; TRBD2 agrees at 7 bases. CDR3 length: 15 residues. Trimming took 5 bases from V and 9 from J; bases not matched to a gene: 13. Germline assignment: CDR1 SGHTA and CDR2 FQGTGA. CDR3 in DNA: TGTGCCAGCAGCACTGGGGGGGAAAGAATGGGTGAGCAGTTCTTC. Translating gives CASSTGGERMGEQFF. Variable domain in full (rest from reference TRBV7-3 and TRBJ2-1): GAGVSQTPSNKVTEKGKYVELRCDPISGHTALYWYRQSLGQGPEFLIYFQGTGAADDSGLPNDRFFAVRPEGSVSTLKIQRTERGDSAVYLCASSTGGERMGEQFFGPGTRLTVL.

This sequence joins TRBV6-5 and TRBJ1-1, with D perhaps matching TRBD1 (5 bases). V shed 2 bases and J shed 0 bases, with 10 bases lying between them. The germline gives CDR1 MNHEY, CDR2 SVGAGI. This CDR3 has 15 amino acids. The DNA of the CDR3 is TGTGCCAGCAGTTACGATGAGGGGATGAACACTGAAGCTTTCTTT. This gives the protein CASSYDEGMNTEAFF.

This clone was found once. Within the sample, other DNA sequences also encode this same CDR3. V gene TRBV15 combines with J gene TRBJ1-5, with TRBD1 matching 7 bases. Losses at the gene ends were 3 bases for V and 4 bases for J; bases not matched to a gene: 3. The CDR3 contains 14 residues. The germline gives CDR1 LNHNV, CDR2 YYDKDF (reference sequence). The CDR3 DNA reads as TGTGCCACCAGCAGCATACAGGGGAATCAGCCCCAGCATTTT. Protein sequence: CATSSIQGNQPQHF.

V gene TRBV5-6 combines with J gene TRBJ2-2, with D possibly TRBD2 on 5 matching bases. The CDR3 is 15 residues long. In germline, CDR1 is SGHDT, CDR2 YYEEEE. V was shortened by 0 bases and J by 4 bases, with 10 bases between the two germline ends. The CDR3 sequence is CASSLELGFTGELFF. CDR3 nucleotides: TGTGCCAGCAGCTTGGAACTAGGGTTCACCGGGGAGCTGTTTTTT.

This clone occurred once. This sample includes further DNA sequences coding for the same CDR3. The rearrangement joins TRBV5-6 to TRBJ2-7; 8 bases fit TRBD1. V trimming: 2 bases; J trimming: 6 bases; junction bases outside the gene matches: 4. The CDR3 is made up of 13 amino acids. Germline assignment: CDR1 SGHDT and CDR2 YYEEEE. The CDR3 is CASSFGTGGEQYF. DNA for the CDR3: TGTGCCAGCAGCTTTGGGACAGGTGGCGAGCAGTACTTC.

The chain has TRBV27 and TRBJ2-5, with TRBD2 matching 7 bases. Per the germline V gene, CDR1 is MNHEY and CDR2 is SMNVEV (reference sequence). There are 15 residues in the CDR3. V was clipped by 0 bases and J by 5 bases; unmatched bases: 6. The chain's CDR3 is CASSLSAGAWETQYF. The CDR3, as DNA: TGTGCCAGCAGTTTATCGGCGGGAGCTTGGGAGACCCAGTACTTC.

On this clone: Other nucleotide sequences in the sample specify the same CDR3. This chain uses TRBV7-9 with TRBJ2-7; D tentatively reads TRBD1 or TRBD2 (5 bases each). Trimming took off 3 bases at V and 1 base at J, with 7 bases between the two ends. Germline loops: CDR1 SEHNR, CDR2 FQNEAQ (reference sequence). The CDR3 has 13 residues. The CDR3 reads CASSFGGSYEQYF. Written as DNA, the CDR3 is TGTGCCAGCAGCTTTGGGGGATCCTACGAGCAGTACTTC.

This clone appeared once. This chain joins TRBV6-6 and TRBJ2-7; the D gene is possibly TRBD2 (5 bases). Germline V gene data show CDR1 as MNHNY and CDR2 as SVGAGI (reference sequence). The CDR3 totals 15 residues. Between the trimmed V and J ends, which lost 2 bases and 7 bases, there was a span of 18 bases. In nucleotides, the CDR3 is TGTGCCAGCAGTTACCTTGCTAGCCAGGTGGGGGAGCAGTACTTC. Protein product: CASSYLASQVGEQYF.

The chain links TRBV7-8 to TRBJ1-5; no reliable D call. This CDR3 region has 15 residues. Per the germline V gene, CDR1 is SGHVS and CDR2 is FQNEAQ. Deletions cut 2 bases from V and 6 bases from J, with 14 bases between. CDR3 DNA: TGTGCCAGCAGCTTATTTGTGAATTCGGGTCAGCCCCAGCATTTT. Translating it yields CASSLFVNSGQPQHF.

This chain links TRBV9 with TRBJ2-6; D is uncertain. The germline V gene has CDR1 SGDLS and CDR2 YYNGEE. The V and J ends lost 0 bases and 3 bases respectively, with 7 bases between them. The CDR3 contains 15 residues. CDR3 sequence: CASSVGFGGANVLTF. The CDR3 coding sequence is TGTGCCAGCAGCGTAGGGTTCGGTGGGGCCAACGTCCTGACTTTC.

The CDR3 DNA reads as TGTGCCAGCAGCTCCGTTCGGGGTTCCTACAATGAGCAGTTCTTC. Protein: CASSSVRGSYNEQFF. This sequence joins TRBV7-3 and TRBJ2-1; TRBD2 is a possible D gene (5 bases). The V gene's germline CDR1 is SGHTA and CDR2 FQGTGA. This CDR3 is built from 15 residues. V was cut by 4 bases and J by 1 base, with 11 bases left in between.

The chain couples TRBV5-1 to TRBJ2-1, with 9 bases lining up with TRBD2. With V trimmed by 4 bases and J by 4 bases, 9 bases remained unmatched. The CDR3 extends over 16 amino acids. Germline assignment: CDR1 SGHRS and CDR2 YFSETQ. The CDR3 sequence: CASSGLIAGAYNEQFF. The CDR3 nucleotides are TGCGCCAGCAGCGGTCTAATAGCGGGAGCTTACAATGAGCAGTTCTTC.

The V gene is TRBV6-8, the J gene TRBJ1-1, with TRBD1 matching over 9 bases. V trimming: 7 bases; J trimming: 0 bases; junction bases outside the gene matches: 12. The CDR3 is made up of 17 amino acids. CDR1 is MNHGY and CDR2 is SAAAGT in the germline V gene. The CDR3 reads CASKTGTGLFLNTEAFF. CDR3 in DNA: TGTGCCAGCAAAACCGGGACAGGGTTATTTTTGAACACTGAAGCTTTCTTT.

V gene TRBV4-3 combines with J gene TRBJ2-1; 9 nucleotides line up with TRBD2. Germline-derived CDR1 and CDR2 are LGHNA and YSLEER. The length of the CDR3 is 15 residues. Trimming removed 5 bases from V and 5 bases from J; junction bases left unmatched: 7. The CDR3 spells CASSKGASGNNEQFF. The CDR3, as DNA: TGCGCCAGCAGCAAGGGGGCTAGCGGGAACAATGAGCAGTTCTTC.

Of note for this clone: Distinct nucleotide sequences in the sample also encode this CDR3. The rearrangement links TRBV9 to TRBJ1-1; a possible D gene is TRBD1 (6 bases). Deletions cut 2 bases from V and 5 bases from J, with 10 bases between. The CDR3 loop spans 13 amino acids. Germline values: CDR1 SGDLS, CDR2 YYNGEE. This CDR3 reads CASSVGGRTEAFF. The DNA of the CDR3 is TGTGCCAGCAGCGTGGGGGGCAGGACTGAAGCTTTCTTT.

The count of this clone is one. The chain recombines TRBV9 with TRBJ2-7, with no clear D. V was cut by 3 bases and J by 3 bases, with 10 bases left in between. The CDR3 loop spans 13 amino acids. The V gene's germline CDR1 is SGDLS and CDR2 YYNGEE. For the CDR3, the DNA is TGTGCCAGCAGCGCAGGACGGAACTACGAGCAGTACTTC. Translated, it gives CASSAGRNYEQYF.